The rows below give T cell receptor beta chains drawn from one sample of a study of T cells in Graves' hyperthyroidism and ophthalmopathy. Using its own MiXCR run on the multiplex PCR reads, TCRdb lists one record per CDR3 protein. The sample lists under 400,000 distinct CDR3 sequences; around a sixth were seen once. Sequenced sample: blood. These receptor sequences come from a man aged 25 to 40 with Graves' hyperthyroidism. Both conserved end residues are part of each CDR3. D genes are given only for firm matches. Rows give clone size only sometimes, using once, few, many, or a class for an expanded clone.

d_gene	abundance	v_gene	j_gene	CDR3nt	CDR3aa
.	few	TRBV7-3	TRBJ1-4	TGTGCCAGCAGGGGCCTGCGGGAACTGTTTTTT	CASRGLRELFF
TRBD2	many	TRBV30	TRBJ2-3	TGTGCCTGGAGTGTGACTAGCGGGGCCACAGATACGCAGTATTTT	CAWSVTSGATDTQYF
.	many	TRBV20-1	TRBJ2-1	TGCAGTGCTAGCGGCCCTTCGGGTGAGCAGTTCTTC	CSASGPSGEQFF
.	many	TRBV28	TRBJ2-1	TGTGCCAGCAGGGCGGGTTCCTACAATGAGCAGTTCTTC	CASRAGSYNEQFF
TRBD2	.	TRBV7-2	TRBJ2-1	TGTGCCAGCAGCTTAGGGAGACTAGCGGGAAGCCATGAGCAGTTCTTC	CASSLGRLAGSHEQFF
.	few	TRBV2	TRBJ1-5	TGTGCCAGCAGTGAACCGCGTCAGCCCCAGCATTTT	CASSEPRQPQHF
.	.	TRBV2	TRBJ1-3	TGTGCCAGCAGCCGGACCGGCCGCTCTGGAAACACCATATATTTT	CASSRTGRSGNTIYF
TRBD1	many	TRBV11-2	TRBJ2-1	TGTGCCAGCGCGGACAGGGAAAATGAGCAGTTCTTC	CASADRENEQFF
TRBD1	few	TRBV7-9	TRBJ1-2	TGTGCCAGCAGCTTAGAGGGACAGGGTCTTGGTGGCTACACCTTC	CASSLEGQGLGGYTF
TRBD2	many	TRBV5-1	TRBJ2-2	TGCGCCAGCAGCTTAGGTCTAGCGGGAGGCGCGAACACCGGGGAGCTGTTTTTT	CASSLGLAGGANTGELFF
TRBD1	many	TRBV2	TRBJ2-3	TGTGCCAGCAGCCTACAGGGGGAGGCGCAGTATTTT	CASSLQGEAQYF
TRBD2	many	TRBV18	TRBJ2-1	TGTGCCAGCTCACCACCGATTCTACTAGCGTATTACAATGAGCAGTTCTTC	CASSPPILLAYYNEQFF
.	many	TRBV3-1	TRBJ2-7	TGTGCCAGCAGCCAAGATTGGGGACATCGCCAATACGAGCAGTACTTC	CASSQDWGHRQYEQYF
.	many	TRBV24-1	TRBJ2-7	TGTGCCACCGCCTCCCCGACAGACTACGAGCAGTACTTC	CATASPTDYEQYF
TRBD1	few	TRBV10-3	TRBJ1-1	TGTGCCATCAGTGAGTCTGGACAGGGGGCCACTGAAGCTTTCTTT	CAISESGQGATEAFF
.	.	TRBV6-1	TRBJ1-3	TGTGCCAGCACCCCATGGAACGGAAACACCATATATTTT	CASTPWNGNTIYF
.	many	TRBV12-3/TRBV12-4	TRBJ2-2	TGTGCCAGCAGTAGGGAAAGACAGACCGGGGAGCTGTTTTTT	CASSRERQTGELFF
TRBD1	many	TRBV11-2	TRBJ2-7	TGTGCCAGCAGCTTTATGGACAGGAACTACGAGCAGTACTTC	CASSFMDRNYEQYF
TRBD2	many	TRBV5-1	TRBJ2-2	TGCGCCAGCAGCTTGGAGGTTGCGGGAGGAGCTGTAGATGAGCTGTTTTTT	CASSLEVAGGAVDELFF
TRBD1	many	TRBV7-9	TRBJ2-1	TGTGCCAGCAGCTTTTACAGGGGTCGTGTCGGCAATGAGCAGTTCTTC	CASSFYRGRVGNEQFF
.	.	TRBV7-9	TRBJ2-4	TGTGCCAGCAGCCCCTGGAGAAATGCGGCCAAAAACATTCAGTACTTC	CASSPWRNAAKNIQYF
.	many	TRBV20-1	TRBJ2-5	TGCAGTGCCCCGGAGCCCGAAGAGACCCAGTACTTC	CSAPEPEETQYF
.	many	TRBV14	TRBJ2-1	TGTGCCAGCAGCCCAGCGGACTCAATCAATGAGCAGTTCTTC	CASSPADSINEQFF
.	.	TRBV6-5	TRBJ1-1	TGTGCCAGCAGTTACTCGAACCTGGGAACGGACACTGAAGCTTTCTTT	CASSYSNLGTDTEAFF
.	many	TRBV19	TRBJ1-5	TGTGCCAGTAGCCCCCCAGGTAGCAATCAGCCCCAGCATTTT	CASSPPGSNQPQHF
.	few	TRBV10-1	TRBJ2-5	TGCGCCAGCAGTGTGCGGGGAAAAGAGACCCAGTACTTC	CASSVRGKETQYF
.	many	TRBV6-6	TRBJ2-7	TGTGCCAGCAGTTACTCCGGGACTGACTCCTACGAGCAGTACTTC	CASSYSGTDSYEQYF
.	.	TRBV20-1	TRBJ2-4	TGCAGTGCTAGCGGGTCCAAAAACATTCAGTACTTC	CSASGSKNIQYF
.	few	TRBV20-1	TRBJ1-1	TGCAGTGCTAGAGATCAAGGGACGGCGAACACTGAAGCTTTCTTT	CSARDQGTANTEAFF
.	many	TRBV3-1	TRBJ1-2	TGTGCCAGCAGCCAAGGGAATACGGGTAATGGCTACACCTTC	CASSQGNTGNGYTF
.	.	TRBV5-1	TRBJ2-5	TGCGCCAGCAGCCAGGACGTCCCCGGAGAGACCCAGTACTTC	CASSQDVPGETQYF
.	many	TRBV7-3	TRBJ2-1	TGTGCCAGCAGCCCACCGGGCCTTAGAGAGCAGTTCTTC	CASSPPGLREQFF
.	few	TRBV9	TRBJ2-4	TGTGCCAGCAACCCAAGGGGTGGGACCAAAAACATTCAGTACTTC	CASNPRGGTKNIQYF
TRBD2	.	TRBV12-3/TRBV12-4	TRBJ2-1	TGTGCCAGCAGTCCCAGGACTAGCGGGACAGATGAGCAGTTCTTC	CASSPRTSGTDEQFF
TRBD2	.	TRBV5-1	TRBJ2-1	TGCGCCAGCAGCCAGACTAGCGGGAAGGGGGGTGAGCAGTTCTTC	CASSQTSGKGGEQFF
.	.	TRBV4-1	TRBJ1-2	TGCGCCAGCAGCCAAGGGACAACTTCGCCCCCTCGAGATGGCTACACCTTC	CASSQGTTSPPRDGYTF
TRBD1	few	TRBV24-1	TRBJ2-1	TGTGCCACCAGTGATGTCGGGACAGGGGGGTTAGATGAGCAGTTCTTC	CATSDVGTGGLDEQFF
TRBD2	many	TRBV20-1	TRBJ2-5	TGCAGACTAGCGGGAGTCCGGGAGACCCAGTACTTC	CRLAGVRETQYF
.	many	TRBV24-1	TRBJ2-1	TGTGCCACCAGTGATTTGATAGTAAATGAGCAGTTCTTC	CATSDLIVNEQFF
TRBD2	.	TRBV15	TRBJ2-1	TGTGCCACCAGCGGACTTCTGGGAGCGGGATCCTACAATGAGCAGTTCTTC	CATSGLLGAGSYNEQFF
.	few	TRBV5-1	TRBJ2-2	TGCGCCAGCAGATCAGACACCACCGGGGAGCTGTTTTTT	CASRSDTTGELFF
.	many	TRBV14	TRBJ2-5	TGTGCCAGCAGCGCAAGTTTGGGCCGAGGAGTGAGGACCCAGTACTTC	CASSASLGRGVRTQYF
TRBD2	few	TRBV20-1	TRBJ2-5	TGCAGTGCTAGGGGCTTTCGTTCGAGCGGGAGGGTTGAGACCCAGTACTTC	CSARGFRSSGRVETQYF
TRBD1	few	TRBV7-3	TRBJ2-5	TGTGCCAGCAGCCCCAGGGGGCTGGGAGAGACCCAGTACTTC	CASSPRGLGETQYF
.	many	TRBV12-5	TRBJ1-1	TGTGCTAGTGGTTTGGTCCCCGGACAAGGCACTGAAGCTTTCTTT	CASGLVPGQGTEAFF